This TCR beta chain was sequenced during a study of blood T cell repertoires in COVID-19. The wider study: The United States, Italy and Spain supplied acute and convalescent COVID-19 samples.

This CDR3 region has 15 residues. Generated by immunoSEQ multiplex PCR, the TCRdb table keeps only in-frame clones and is missing some. The sample contains approximately 350,000 clones, around nine tenths of which appear only once. Seattle-derived patients entered the study during active infection and were followed longitudinally. Material: peripheral blood. The J gene is TRBJ2-3, the V gene TRBV21-1; the table calls TRBD2, which could not be checked here. TRBV21-1 is a pseudogene segment. The receptor's source is an older woman with COVID-19, enrolled during active disease. The CDR3 DNA reads TGTGCCAGCAGCAGCTCTAAGGTACTAGGAGGTACGCAGTATTTT. The encoded protein is CASSSSKVLGGTQYF.